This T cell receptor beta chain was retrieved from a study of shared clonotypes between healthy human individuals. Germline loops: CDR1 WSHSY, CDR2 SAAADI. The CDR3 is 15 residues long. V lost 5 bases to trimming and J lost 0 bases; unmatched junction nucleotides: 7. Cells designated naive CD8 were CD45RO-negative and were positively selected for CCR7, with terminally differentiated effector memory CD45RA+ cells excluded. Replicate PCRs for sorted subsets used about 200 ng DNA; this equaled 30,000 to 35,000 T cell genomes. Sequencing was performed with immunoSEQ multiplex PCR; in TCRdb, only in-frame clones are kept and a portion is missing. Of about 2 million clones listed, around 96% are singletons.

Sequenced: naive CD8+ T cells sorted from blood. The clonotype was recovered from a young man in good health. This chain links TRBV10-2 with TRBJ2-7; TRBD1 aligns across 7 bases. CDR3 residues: CASSSRDRSSYEQYF. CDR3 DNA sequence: TGCGCCAGCAGTTCCCGGGACAGAAGCTCCTACGAGCAGTACTTC.